This TCR beta chain is from a study of control samples from healthy donors and cancer patients. Sequencing used immunoSEQ multiplex PCR; TCRdb keeps in-frame clones, though not all of them. The sample holds some 150,000 clones, roughly 91% seen once. The CDR3 extends over 13 amino acids. The V gene's germline CDR1 is LGHDT and CDR2 YNNKEL (reference sequence). V lost 4 bases, J lost 5 bases, and 10 bases lay in between. This sequence originates from a woman between 25 and 40 years old in good health. J is TRBJ2-3 and V is TRBV3-1 (or the pseudogene TRBV3-2); D unclear. The sample taken for sequencing was blood. The CDR3 DNA reads TGTGCCAGCAGCCGGACGGGTGGAGATACGCAGTATTTT. Protein sequence: CASSRTGGDTQYF.